This entry is about one TCR beta chain. The data stem from a study of blood T cell repertoires in COVID-19. As for the study in general: In each case, the material was cDNA or gDNA derived from T cells, B-cell-depleted T cells, or PBMCs.

The data were produced by immunoSEQ multiplex PCR, yet TCRdb's version contains in-frame clones alone and is incomplete. In the table there are about 120,000 clones, about 79% of which are singletons. The TCR sequence derives from a woman in her seventies with acute or convalescent COVID-19. Sequencing was done on a sample of peripheral blood.

Here the CDR3 reads CATSARTGRSSETQYF. The DNA of the CDR3 is TGTGCCACCAGTGCAAGAACGGGAAGGAGTTCGGAGACCCAGTACTTC. The chain combines TRBV24-1 with TRBJ2-5; TRBD2 is a possible D gene (5 bases). This CDR3 contains 16 residues. The V gene lost 5 bases and the J gene lost 5 bases, with 20 bases spanning the gap. The germline CDR1 and CDR2 sequences are KGHDR and SFDVKD.